The rows below give T cell receptor beta chains drawn from one sample of a study of shared clonotypes between healthy human individuals. Sequencing used immunoSEQ multiplex PCR; TCRdb keeps in-frame clones, though not all of them. This sample yields about 600,000 clones, of which roughly 95% are seen a single time; 0.09% to 0.13% belongs to the top ten. The sample taken for sequencing was naive CD8+ T cells sorted from blood. These receptors were collected from a woman in her thirties in good health. Both conserved end residues are part of each CDR3. D genes are given only for firm matches. Not every row has a clone size; where given, it reads once, few, many or a size class.

V gene,clone size,J gene,D gene,CDR3 DNA,CDR3 protein
TRBV27,NA,TRBJ2-7,TRBD2,TGTGCCAGCAGTTTATCTAGCGGGAGCTACGAGCAGTACTTC,CASSLSSGSYEQYF
TRBV2,NA,TRBJ2-1,TRBD2,TGTGCCAGCAAGCCTATAGCGGGAGCCTACAATGAGCAGTTCTTC,CASKPIAGAYNEQFF
TRBV25-1,NA,TRBJ2-7,NA,TGTGCCAGCAGTGAATATCTCTACGAGCAGTACTTC,CASSEYLYEQYF
TRBV19,NA,TRBJ2-5,NA,TGTGCCAGTAGTCCGGTTGTGGGGGGGGCAGGGAAGAAAGAGACCCAGTACTTC,CASSPVVGGAGKKETQYF
TRBV28,NA,TRBJ2-7,NA,TGTGCCAGCAGCCCCGGGACTGCCGCTGACGAGCAGTACTTC,CASSPGTAADEQYF
TRBV5-6,NA,TRBJ2-3,NA,TGTGCCAGCAGCCCAAACACAGATACGCAGTATTTT,CASSPNTDTQYF
TRBV6-5,once,TRBJ2-3,NA,TGTGCCAGCAGTTACTCGATGGGAGATACGCAGTATTTT,CASSYSMGDTQYF
TRBV19,NA,TRBJ2-7,NA,TGTGCCAGTAGTATGCACGGGAACAACGAGCAGTACTTC,CASSMHGNNEQYF
TRBV15,NA,TRBJ1-5,NA,TGTGCCACCAGCAAAACAGGGAATCAGCCCCAGCATTTT,CATSKTGNQPQHF
TRBV9,NA,TRBJ2-1,TRBD2,TGTGCCAGCAGCGTAGGGCTAGCGGGAGTCTACAATGAGCAGTTCTTC,CASSVGLAGVYNEQFF
TRBV28,NA,TRBJ2-1,TRBD2,TGTGCCAGCAACCCGGGAGGGCCCTACAATGAGCAGTTCTTC,CASNPGGPYNEQFF
TRBV4-1,NA,TRBJ1-3,NA,TGCGCCAGCAGCCCCCTCCCGGGGAACACCATATATTTT,CASSPLPGNTIYF
TRBV15,NA,TRBJ1-5,TRBD1,TGTGCCACCAGCATTACCGGGACAGGACTCAATCAGCCCCAGCATTTT,CATSITGTGLNQPQHF
TRBV7-9,NA,TRBJ2-3,NA,TGTGCCAGCAGCCCGGGGGCAGATACGCAGTATTTT,CASSPGADTQYF
TRBV6-6,NA,TRBJ2-7,NA,TGTGCCAGCAGTTACTCGAGGGTCCAGGCTTACGAGCAGTACTTC,CASSYSRVQAYEQYF
TRBV29-1,NA,TRBJ2-1,NA,TGCAGCGTTGTTGGGGGGAAGTACAATGAGCAGTTCTTC,CSVVGGKYNEQFF
TRBV28,NA,TRBJ1-6,NA,TGTGCCAGCAGGGATGAGGATTCACCCCTCCACTTT,CASRDEDSPLHF
TRBV7-8,NA,TRBJ2-1,TRBD2,TGTGCCAGCAGCCCTACTAGCGGGAGGGCCTTGGAGCAGTTCTTC,CASSPTSGRALEQFF
TRBV29-1,NA,TRBJ2-2,NA,TGCAGCGTTCGTGGGATTGGGTTTAGGCCCACCGGGGAGCTGTTTTTT,CSVRGIGFRPTGELFF
TRBV13,NA,TRBJ2-1,NA,TGTGCCAGCAGCCCTCAAGGCGGTTCGGATGAGCAGTTCTTC,CASSPQGGSDEQFF
TRBV9,NA,TRBJ2-5,NA,TGTGCCAGCAGTTCGGGGGTGACCCAGTACTTC,CASSSGVTQYF
TRBV6-1,NA,TRBJ2-7,NA,TGTGCCAGCAGTGAGCAGGAATACTCCTACGAGCAGTACTTC,CASSEQEYSYEQYF
TRBV28,NA,TRBJ1-1,NA,TGTGCCAGCAGTTGGCCCGGCCCCGGAGCTTTCTTT,CASSWPGPGAFF
TRBV21-1,NA,TRBJ2-1,NA,TGTGCCAGCAGCCCAGAGAGGTACGAGCAGTTCTTC,CASSPERYEQFF
TRBV9,NA,TRBJ1-2,NA,TGTGCCAGCAGCGTAGTCGCGACAGACAATGGCTACACCTTC,CASSVVATDNGYTF
TRBV27,NA,TRBJ2-2,NA,TGTGCCAGCAGTGATCGGGAAAGTTATCGTGGCGGGGAGCTGTTTTTT,CASSDRESYRGGELFF
TRBV28,NA,TRBJ1-3,TRBD1,TGTGCCAGCAGATACCAGACAGGGGTGGTCGGAAACACCATATATTTT,CASRYQTGVVGNTIYF
TRBV27,NA,TRBJ2-7,TRBD1,TGTGCCAGCAGCGGAGTACAGGGGACCCTCCTTTGGGGCTCCTACGAGCAGTACTTC,CASSGVQGTLLWGSYEQYF
TRBV7-8,NA,TRBJ2-1,NA,TGTGCCAGCAGCTTAGGAGGGGGACTGTTCAATGAGCAGTTCTTC,CASSLGGGLFNEQFF
TRBV27,NA,TRBJ2-3,TRBD1,TGTGCCAGCAGTTTACCGGGACAGGAGGGCACAGATACGCAGTATTTT,CASSLPGQEGTDTQYF
TRBV11-2,NA,TRBJ2-5,TRBD2,TGTGCCAGCAGCTTACGGCTAGCGGTTCAAGAGACCCAGTACTTC,CASSLRLAVQETQYF
TRBV27,few,TRBJ1-1,NA,TGTGCCAGCAGTAGAGTTGGGGCGGGGAACACTGAAGCTTTCTTT,CASSRVGAGNTEAFF
TRBV7-9,NA,TRBJ2-7,NA,TGTGCCAGCAGCTTAATCCAAAAGCAGTACTTC,CASSLIQKQYF
TRBV7-9,few,TRBJ2-2,NA,TGTGCCAGCAGCCTTGTCAGTGGCGGGGAGCTGTTTTTT,CASSLVSGGELFF
TRBV28,NA,TRBJ2-7,TRBD1,TGTGCCAGCAGTTCATCACGACAGGGGATCAACGAGCAGTACTTC,CASSSSRQGINEQYF
TRBV14,once,TRBJ2-7,NA,TGTGCCAGCAGCCAAGATATGGGCAGAATCTACGAGCAGTACTTC,CASSQDMGRIYEQYF
TRBV28,NA,TRBJ1-4,NA,TGTGCCAGCAGTATTAGTACGTCCAAAAATGAAAAACTGTTTTTT,CASSISTSKNEKLFF
TRBV28,NA,TRBJ2-7,NA,TGTGCCAGTGGGGGGGCCGCTACGGACGAGCAGTACTTC,CASGGAATDEQYF
TRBV19,NA,TRBJ2-2,NA,TGTGCCAGTAGCCCTCCCAACCCGAACACCGGGGAGCTGTTTTTT,CASSPPNPNTGELFF
TRBV6-5,NA,TRBJ2-7,NA,TGTGCCAGCAGTTATGGCGGAGGCTCCTACGAGCAGTACTTC,CASSYGGGSYEQYF